Detailed here is one T cell receptor (beta chain). This sample was included in a study of blood T cell repertoires in COVID-19. Sequencing used immunoSEQ multiplex PCR; TCRdb keeps in-frame clones, though not all of them. This table holds 110,000 to 150,000 clones, around 80% found once. The source material was PBMCs or T cells enriched from blood (not recorded which). The source is a woman aged 50 to 60 who had recovered from COVID-19.

CDR3 in amino acids: CASSLTRGTDYGYTF. The CDR3 nucleotides are TGTGCCAGCAGCCTAACTCGAGGGACAGATTATGGCTACACCTTC. The rearrangement links TRBV7-6 to TRBJ1-2, with 7 bases matching TRBD1. CDR3 length equals 15 residues. J gave up 5 bases and V 5 bases, and 11 bases lay outside the gene matches. Looked up from germline, CDR1 is SGHVS and CDR2 is FNYEAQ.